This TCR beta chain was sequenced during a study of shared clonotypes between healthy human individuals. About the study: Plates per donor: three CD4 naive, three CD4 memory, two CD8 naive, one CD8 memory.

A note on this clone: Its target is not known.

Those who donated were healthy HIV-negative adults, with no recent acute infections or vaccinations reported. Study-wide points: Clonotypes not shared had lower generation probabilities than those common to all four donors.

Germline lookup yields CDR1 SGHTA and CDR2 FQGNSA. V lost 1 base and J 8 bases, leaving 12 bases between the germline ends. CDR3 length equals 14 residues. Genomic DNA from each subset was divided evenly over several immunoSEQ plates. Repertoires were generated with immunoSEQ multiplex PCR, while TCRdb's copy carries only in-frame clones and drops some. The table has 2 million to 2.5 million clones, roughly 93% seen once. The receptor comes from a man aged 18 to 29 in good health. Some clones in this sample may be carry-over from other donors' samples. Material for sequencing was naive CD4+ T cells from PBMCs. Subset here: CD45RA+ positively selected. The rearrangement links TRBV7-2 to TRBJ2-1; tentatively, D is TRBD1 or TRBD2 (5 bases each). In DNA form, the CDR3 reads TGTGCCAGCAGCTTAGTGGGCCTGGGGGATGAGCAGTTCTTC. It codes for CASSLVGLGDEQFF.